These T cell receptor beta chains were read from a single sample in a study of blood T cell repertoires in COVID-19. The assay was immunoSEQ multiplex PCR, and TCRdb's table has in-frame clones only and misses some. The sample yields 35,000 to 50,000 clones, over 75% seen once. The sequencing sample was made of peripheral blood. The origin of the receptors is a woman aged 60-75 years with acute or convalescent COVID-19. Each CDR3 is given with its conserved first and last residue. D genes are given only for firm matches. Expanded clones get a size class; other rows say once, few or many, or leave the size out.

J | D | V | size | DNA | CDR3
TRBJ1-6 | - | TRBV30 | few | TGTGCCTGGAGTTATGACAGGTTGGATTATAATTCACCCCTCCACTTT | CAWSYDRLDYNSPLHF
TRBJ2-1 | - | TRBV5-6 | many | TGTGCCAGCAGCTCCAGGGGTTCCATGCGGAATGAGCAGTTCTTC | CASSSRGSMRNEQFF
TRBJ2-2 | - | TRBV5-1 | - | TGCGCCAGCAGCTTGGTGGGGACGGGGGCCGGGGAGCTGTTTTTT | CASSLVGTGAGELFF
TRBJ1-4 | - | TRBV6-1 | few | TGTGCCAGCAGTGAATTGGGAGGGGCAGTACTGTTTTTT | CASSELGGAVLFF
TRBJ1-2 | TRBD1 | TRBV6-2/TRBV6-3 | - | TGTGCCAGCAGTTGGGGACAGGGGAACTATGGCTACACCTTC | CASSWGQGNYGYTF
TRBJ2-6 | TRBD1 | TRBV29-1 | few | TGCAGCGTTGAAGCCACCCGGGACAGGGAACCCGGGGCCAACGTCCTGACTTTC | CSVEATRDREPGANVLTF
TRBJ1-1 | - | TRBV20-1 | - | TGCAGTGCTTTTCGCAGAACTGAAGCTTTCTTT | CSAFRRTEAFF
TRBJ2-5 | - | TRBV6-5 | - | TGTGCCAGCAGTATGGCACAAGAGACCCAGTACTTC | CASSMAQETQYF
TRBJ1-1 | TRBD1 | TRBV5-4 | few | TGTGCCAGCAGCTTCACAGGGGGGACTGAAGCTTTCTTT | CASSFTGGTEAFF
TRBJ2-3 | TRBD2 | TRBV2 | once | TGTGCCAGCAGTGAAGTCCTAGCGGGGACAGATACGCAGTATTTT | CASSEVLAGTDTQYF
TRBJ2-1 | - | TRBV7-8 | - | TGTGCCAGCAGCTTCCAGGGGAGGGATGAGCAGTTCTTC | CASSFQGRDEQFF
TRBJ2-7 | TRBD1 | TRBV6-5 | - | TGTGTCACCGGGACAGCGGTCCCTACGAAGCAGTACTTC | CVTGTAVPTKQYF
TRBJ1-6 | TRBD1 | TRBV6-1 | - | TGTGCCAGCAGTGACAGGGGGCCGAATTCACCCCTCCACTTT | CASSDRGPNSPLHF
TRBJ1-1 | TRBD1 | TRBV5-1 | - | TGCGCCAGCAGCTTGGGGGACAGAGACACTGAAGCTTTCTTT | CASSLGDRDTEAFF
TRBJ2-3 | TRBD1 | TRBV2 | - | TGTGCCAGCAGCCCTGACAGGGGGCGGGGAGATACGCAGTATTTT | CASSPDRGRGDTQYF
TRBJ2-1 | TRBD2 | TRBV19 | - | TGTGCCAGTAGAAGGGGCGGGGCGGGAGGAGAGCAGTTCTTC | CASRRGGAGGEQFF
TRBJ2-7 | TRBD1 | TRBV7-2 | - | TGTGCCAGCAGCCAACAGTCCGGGACAGGGGGCTACGAGCAGTACTTC | CASSQQSGTGGYEQYF
TRBJ1-1 | - | TRBV10-3 | once | TGTGCCATCATCGCGACAGAGAACACTGAAGCTTTCTTT | CAIIATENTEAFF
TRBJ2-2 | TRBD2 | TRBV18 | - | TGTGCCAGCTCGTCTCGGGGGGGCCGTGGCACCGGGGAGCTGTTTTTT | CASSSRGGRGTGELFF
TRBJ1-5 | - | TRBV12-5 | - | TGTGCTAGTGGTTTGGGGTCGACAGGATTCGGACAGCCCCAGCATTTT | CASGLGSTGFGQPQHF
TRBJ1-3 | - | TRBV9 | - | TGTGCCAGCAGCGTCACGGCAGGGGCTGGAAACACCATATATTTT | CASSVTAGAGNTIYF
TRBJ2-4 | - | TRBV4-3 | - | TGCGCCAGCAGCCAAGGGGCCTTGGACAAAAACATTCAGTACTTC | CASSQGALDKNIQYF
TRBJ2-7 | TRBD1 | TRBV6-5 | - | TGTGCCAGCAGTCGGACAGGGGGCGCGAACGAGCAGTACTTC | CASSRTGGANEQYF
TRBJ1-2 | - | TRBV7-2 | - | TGTGCCAGCACCTTTCGAGGCACCCACTATGGCTACACCTTC | CASTFRGTHYGYTF
TRBJ1-2 | TRBD1 | TRBV9 | - | TGTGCCAGCAGCGTAATCCCGGGGGACAGCTATACTAACTATGGCTACACCTTC | CASSVIPGDSYTNYGYTF
TRBJ1-4 | - | TRBV25-1 | few | TGTGCCAGCAGTCCACGGCGGGAAGTTCTGCCTAATGAAAAACTGTTTTTT | CASSPRREVLPNEKLFF
TRBJ1-1 | - | TRBV10-3 | few | TGTGCCATCAGGAGGGAGGAAAACACTGAAGCTTTCTTT | CAIRREENTEAFF
TRBJ2-2 | - | TRBV23-1 | - | TGCGCCAGCACCTACTACAGTAGGGTCGGGGGCACCGGGGAGCTGTTTTTT | CASTYYSRVGGTGELFF
TRBJ1-2 | - | TRBV19 | - | TGTGCCAGTAACTTCCAGGGGACTAACTATGGCTACACCTTC | CASNFQGTNYGYTF
TRBJ2-1 | TRBD2 | TRBV4-3 | - | TGCGCCAGCAGCCAAGGAGCTAGCGGGGGGGCCCGCAGCTACAATGAGCAGTTCTTC | CASSQGASGGARSYNEQFF
TRBJ2-7 | - | TRBV11-2 | once | TGTGCCAGCAGCGTTCATCCGGGGTCCTACGAGCAGTACTTC | CASSVHPGSYEQYF
TRBJ1-1 | - | TRBV5-1 | once | TGCGCCAGCAGCTTGGATGGGGGGGCCCTTGAAGCTTTCTTT | CASSLDGGALEAFF
TRBJ1-1 | - | TRBV7-2 | - | TGTGCCAGCAGCCCCCTAAATGGCAGGGGCGCTGAAGCTTTCTTT | CASSPLNGRGAEAFF
TRBJ2-3 | - | TRBV6-5 | - | TGTGCCAGCAGTTACTCGACGGGGGTCGGCACAGATACGCAGTATTTT | CASSYSTGVGTDTQYF
TRBJ2-7 | TRBD2 | TRBV7-2 | - | TGTGCCAGCTCCGGGGACTACTCCTACGAGCAGTACTTC | CASSGDYSYEQYF
TRBJ2-7 | - | TRBV6-5 | - | TGTGCCAGCAGGCGAGTACAGGCGATCTACGAGCAGTACTTC | CASRRVQAIYEQYF
TRBJ1-1 | - | TRBV9 | - | TGTGCCAGCAGCGTAGGTTTCAGGGGATTAACTGAAGCTTTCTTT | CASSVGFRGLTEAFF
TRBJ2-3 | - | TRBV2 | - | TGTGCCAGCAGTGAAAGACTGTCAGATACGCAGTATTTT | CASSERLSDTQYF
TRBJ1-2 | - | TRBV19 | - | TGTGCCAGTAGTATAAGCCGGGACACTGCCTATGGCTACACCTTC | CASSISRDTAYGYTF
TRBJ1-5 | - | TRBV5-6 | - | TGTGCCAGCAGCCGAGCGGGGGTGGATGCAGGGCGAAGTCAGCCCCAGCATTTT | CASSRAGVDAGRSQPQHF
TRBJ1-2 | - | TRBV3-1/TRBV3-2 | few | TGTGCCAGCAGCCAAGAGTCGTCAGGGGTCTATGGCTACACCTTC | CASSQESSGVYGYTF
TRBJ1-2 | TRBD1 | TRBV4-2 | - | TGTGCCAGCAGCGACCTGACAGGGGATGGCTATGGCTACACCTTC | CASSDLTGDGYGYTF
TRBJ2-1 | - | TRBV6-5 | - | TGTGCCAGCAGCCACGGCGGGGCAGGGGGAACTGAGCAGTTCTTC | CASSHGGAGGTEQFF
TRBJ2-3 | TRBD1 | TRBV2 | - | TGTGCCAGCAGTGTTGAGGGGGCGGCGTCAGATACGCAGTATTTT | CASSVEGAASDTQYF
TRBJ2-3 | TRBD2 | TRBV9 | - | TGTGCCAGCAGCGTATGGGGACTAGCGGACACAGATACGCAGTATTTT | CASSVWGLADTDTQYF
TRBJ1-3 | TRBD1 | TRBV2 | once | TGTGCCAGCAGTGGGGACAGGGCCCCTGGAAACACCATATATTTT | CASSGDRAPGNTIYF
TRBJ2-3 | TRBD1 | TRBV24-1 | - | TGTGCCACCAGTGATCGGACAGGACCTATCTTCACAGATACGCAGTATTTT | CATSDRTGPIFTDTQYF
TRBJ1-5 | - | TRBV3-1/TRBV3-2 | - | TGTGCCAGCAGCTCGGGGGGTCGCAATCAGCCCCAGCATTTT | CASSSGGRNQPQHF
TRBJ1-3 | - | TRBV3-1/TRBV3-2 | - | TGTGCCAGCAGCCCCTACAGCTCTGGAAACACCATATATTTT | CASSPYSSGNTIYF
TRBJ2-2 | TRBD1 | TRBV6-1 | - | TGTGCCAGCAGTGACAGGGGGTGGTCCGGGGAGCTGTTTTTT | CASSDRGWSGELFF
TRBJ2-7 | TRBD1 | TRBV5-6 | - | TGTGCCAGCAGCGGGACAGACTACGAGCAGTACTTC | CASSGTDYEQYF